The TCR beta chain under discussion was sequenced for a study of cytomegalovirus exposure and HLA in healthy donors. Study-level information: A prior analysis found 117 million unique TCR beta sequences from 150 million to 200 million T cells. Study results and limitations: Rarity marked most TCR sequences, yet some public TCRs occurred in many donors. Later findings reportedly placed an Asian-associated ancestry cluster below the approximately 670-donor mean for N-insertions.

CDR1 and CDR2 (germline): SSHAT, FNYEAQ (reference sequence). There are 17 residues in the CDR3. The count of this clone is one. The antigen is unknown. At one of its ends the junction is not consistent with the germline gene, which may arise from a read error. Primers for the PCR totalled 60 Vbeta and 13 Jbeta. The method was immunoSEQ multiplex PCR; TCRdb's version includes in-frame clones alone and lacks a portion of them. The sample lists more than 110,000 clones, around 72% seen once, with around 1.4% in the top ten. What was sequenced was PBMCs. The chain employs TRBV7-7 and TRBJ2-3; 16 nucleotides agree with TRBD2. The clonotype comes from a woman aged 40 to 49 in good health and CMV-seronegative. In DNA form, the CDR3 reads TGTGCTAGCAGCCCCGGGACTAGCGGGGGGGCCCCAGATACGCAGTATTTT. Encoded protein: CASSPGTSGGAPDTQYF.